These T cell receptor beta chains were read from a single sample in a study of early T cells in non-severe SARS-CoV-2 infection. TCRdb re-analysed the 5' RACE reads in MiXCR, keeping a single row per CDR3 protein. The table includes 55,000 to 75,000 distinct CDR3 sequences, roughly 8.4% detected once. The sequenced sample consisted of whole blood. The receptors stem from an adult who was a healthcare worker with PCR-confirmed SARS-CoV-2 infection or an uninfected control (not recorded which). The CDR3 runs from the conserved cysteine through the conserved F or W. D genes are given only for firm matches. For some rows the clone size is stated as once, few or many, or as a class when expanded; others skip it.

d_call	v_call	clone_size	j_call	cdr3_aa	cdr3_nt
-	TRBV28	many	TRBJ1-3	CASSLGGNGNTIYF	TGTGCCAGCAGTTTAGGGGGGAATGGAAACACCATATATTTT
TRBD1	TRBV5-1	-	TRBJ1-2	CASSARTGNGYTF	TGCGCCAGCAGCGCGAGGACAGGGAATGGCTACACCTTC
TRBD2	TRBV20-1	many	TRBJ2-7	CSVGPSGRTPTYEQYF	TGCAGTGTCGGGCCTAGCGGGAGGACTCCAACCTACGAGCAGTACTTC
-	TRBV12-3/TRBV12-4	many	TRBJ2-3	CASSSGLSTDTQYF	TGTGCCAGCAGTTCCGGACTAAGCACAGATACGCAGTATTTT
-	TRBV3-1	-	TRBJ2-1	CASSQDEGDEQFF	TGTGCCAGCAGCCAAGATGAGGGGGATGAGCAGTTCTTC
-	TRBV7-9	-	TRBJ2-5	CASSSLGQGRETQYF	TGTGCCAGCTCCTCGCTAGGGCAGGGACGAGAGACCCAGTACTTC
TRBD2	TRBV7-8	many	TRBJ2-4	CASSLVGGSSNIQYF	TGTGCCAGCAGCTTAGTAGGCGGGAGTTCGAACATTCAGTACTTC
-	TRBV29-1	medium-sized	TRBJ2-7	CSVDGRGYLPYSYEQYF	TGCAGCGTTGACGGCAGGGGCTACCTCCCCTACTCCTACGAGCAGTACTTC
TRBD1	TRBV18	many	TRBJ2-7	CASSLGTADEQYF	TGTGCCAGCTCACTGGGGACAGCGGACGAGCAGTACTTC
TRBD2	TRBV5-1	many	TRBJ2-3	CASSLGGLAADTQYF	TGCGCCAGCAGCTTGGGCGGACTAGCGGCAGATACGCAGTATTTT
-	TRBV7-8	many	TRBJ1-2	CASSPGPYGYGYTF	TGTGCCAGCAGCCCCGGGCCGTATGGTTATGGCTACACCTTC
TRBD2	TRBV29-1	-	TRBJ2-1	CSVGGAGANEQFF	TGCAGCGTTGGCGGGGCGGGAGCTAATGAGCAGTTCTTC
TRBD1	TRBV19	-	TRBJ1-2	CATRTGSSGYGYTF	TGTGCCACTCGGACAGGGTCCTCCGGCTATGGCTACACCTTC
-	TRBV7-2	-	TRBJ2-3	CASRVPSTDTQYF	TGTGCCAGCCGGGTTCCTAGCACAGATACGCAGTATTTT
TRBD2	TRBV5-1	-	TRBJ2-1	CASTTSGSNNEQFF	TGCGCCAGCACGACTAGCGGGAGCAACAATGAGCAGTTCTTC
-	TRBV29-1	-	TRBJ2-3	CSVAVPPDTQYF	TGCAGCGTTGCCGTGCCCCCAGATACGCAGTATTTT
-	TRBV20-1	many	TRBJ1-2	CSARDAGADYGYTF	TGCAGTGCTAGAGATGCAGGGGCTGACTATGGCTACACCTTC
TRBD1	TRBV20-1	few	TRBJ1-1	CSAVGTANTEAFF	TGCAGTGCTGTAGGGACAGCGAACACTGAAGCTTTCTTT
TRBD2	TRBV7-9	many	TRBJ2-7	CASSSPSGGPGYEQYF	TGTGCCAGCAGCTCCCCCTCGGGAGGGCCGGGGTACGAGCAGTACTTC
-	TRBV7-9	many	TRBJ1-1	CASSLSTEAFF	TGTGCCAGCAGCTTAAGTACTGAAGCTTTCTTT
TRBD1	TRBV18	many	TRBJ1-1	CASSPGQAGNTEAFF	TGTGCCAGCTCACCCGGACAGGCGGGGAACACTGAAGCTTTCTTT
TRBD1	TRBV18	few	TRBJ2-5	CASSRTGRQETQYF	TGTGCCAGCTCAAGGACAGGGAGGCAAGAGACCCAGTACTTC
-	TRBV20-1	-	TRBJ2-3	CSARGGGVGATDTQYF	TGCAGTGCTAGAGGAGGGGGGGTAGGGGCCACAGATACGCAGTATTTT
-	TRBV2	few	TRBJ2-1	CASTEGAYNEQFF	TGTGCCAGCACGGAGGGGGCCTACAATGAGCAGTTCTTC
-	TRBV20-1	few	TRBJ1-2	CSATDSVNYGYTF	TGCAGTGCTACCGACAGCGTGAACTATGGCTACACCTTC
-	TRBV2	few	TRBJ1-5	CASSDPRRSGSNQPQHF	TGTGCCAGCAGTGACCCTAGGAGGTCAGGGAGCAATCAGCCCCAGCATTTT
TRBD2	TRBV5-1	-	TRBJ2-3	CATTSGLAGGDTQYF	TGCGCCACCACATCGGGACTAGCGGGAGGAGATACGCAGTATTTT
TRBD1	TRBV14	many	TRBJ1-5	CASSRTGGSQPQHF	TGTGCCAGCAGTCGAACAGGGGGCTCTCAGCCCCAGCATTTT
-	TRBV28	few	TRBJ2-7	CASSLGGAGYF	TGTGCCAGCAGTCTAGGGGGGGCAGGGTACTTC
-	TRBV2	few	TRBJ2-1	CASSEGQVFIEQFF	TGTGCCAGCAGTGAGGGTCAGGTCTTCATAGAGCAGTTCTTC
TRBD1	TRBV6-5	many	TRBJ1-5	CASSYDRDQPQHF	TGTGCCAGCAGTTACGACAGGGACCAGCCCCAGCATTTT
-	TRBV29-1	few	TRBJ2-3	CSVERAGSTDTQYF	TGCAGCGTTGAACGGGCAGGAAGCACAGATACGCAGTATTTT
TRBD2	TRBV7-2	-	TRBJ2-3	CASSLAGVTDTQYF	TGTGCCAGCAGCCTAGCGGGAGTGACAGATACGCAGTATTTT
TRBD2	TRBV6-6	few	TRBJ2-3	CASSYRRQGGSSDTQYF	TGTGCCAGCAGTTACCGCCGTCAGGGCGGGAGCTCAGATACGCAGTACTTT
-	TRBV7-9	-	TRBJ2-1	CASSAGTLDEQFF	TGTGCCAGCAGTGCCGGGACTTTGGATGAGCAGTTCTTC
TRBD1	TRBV28	-	TRBJ2-7	CASSDRVPSEQYF	TGTGCCAGCAGCGACAGGGTACCGTCCGAGCAGTACTTC
-	TRBV5-1	many	TRBJ2-7	CASSFTEGFEQYF	TGCGCCAGCAGCTTTACGGAGGGGTTCGAGCAGTACTTC
-	TRBV7-2	few	TRBJ2-1	CASSLAMGDEQFF	TGTGCCAGCAGCTTAGCGATGGGAGATGAGCAGTTCTTC
-	TRBV2	-	TRBJ2-1	CASTTASYNEQFF	TGTGCCAGCACCACAGCCTCCTACAATGAGCAGTTCTTC
-	TRBV20-1	-	TRBJ2-5	CSARDSALPQETQYF	TGCAGTGCTAGAGATAGCGCGCTGCCACAAGAGACCCAGTACTTC
-	TRBV7-9	-	TRBJ1-2	CASSLGAGAYGYTF	TGTGCCAGCAGCTTAGGAGCAGGGGCCTATGGCTACACCTTC
TRBD2	TRBV7-8	many	TRBJ2-5	CASSLRTSGRDPTETQYF	TGTGCCAGCAGCCTGCGGACTAGCGGGAGGGACCCTACCGAGACCCAGTACTTC
-	TRBV6-6	many	TRBJ1-2	CASRDSPADYGYTF	TGTGCCAGCAGGGACAGCCCTGCGGACTATGGCTACACCTTC
-	TRBV18	many	TRBJ2-1	CASSPPLDTPSYNEQFF	TGTGCCAGCTCACCACCTCTCGACACCCCCTCCTACAATGAGCAGTTCTTC
-	TRBV12-3/TRBV12-4	-	TRBJ2-6	CASSHGGGLSSGANVLTF	TGTGCCAGCAGTCATGGGGGCGGACTCAGCTCTGGGGCCAACGTCCTGACTTTC
TRBD2	TRBV24-1	many	TRBJ2-1	CATSDLRAGDYNEQFF	TGTGCCACCAGTGATTTGCGAGCGGGAGACTACAATGAGCAGTTCTTC
-	TRBV9	many	TRBJ2-1	CASSVVSGNEQFF	TGTGCCAGCAGCGTAGTCTCCGGCAATGAGCAGTTCTTC
-	TRBV5-1	few	TRBJ2-7	CASSTGLYLTYEQYF	TGCGCCAGCAGCACGGGACTTTACTTGACCTACGAGCAGTACTTC
TRBD2	TRBV28	-	TRBJ2-1	CAHRSSGRNEQFF	TGTGCACACAGGAGTAGCGGGAGGAATGAGCAGTTCTTC
-	TRBV29-1	few	TRBJ2-1	CSVSRNEQFF	TGCAGCGTGTCGAGGAATGAGCAGTTCTTC
-	TRBV27	once	TRBJ1-2	CASSPLGQPKNYGYTF	TGTGCCAGCAGTCCCCTCGGACAGCCCAAGAACTATGGCTACACCTTC